The 6 T cell receptor beta chains reported below all come from one sample, sequenced in a study of blood T cell repertoires in COVID-19. Repertoires were generated with immunoSEQ multiplex PCR, while TCRdb's copy carries only in-frame clones and drops some. The repertoire includes about 64,000 clones, 78% of them detected once, and 12% to 15% sits in the top ten. The sequenced material came from peripheral blood. Receptor source: a man between 60 and 75 years old with COVID-19, enrolled during active disease.

The chain has TRBV7-3 and TRBJ1-2; D ambiguous. Germline CDR1 SGHTA, CDR2 FQGTGA. This CDR3 spans 12 amino acids. Deletions cut 5 bases from V and 4 bases from J, with 8 bases between. The CDR3 nucleotides are TGTGCCAGCAGCGCCGAGGGCTATGGCTACACCTTC. Its translation is CASSAEGYGYTF.

The chain's CDR3 is CASSQGQDERRSGYTF. The CDR3 nucleotides are TGTGCCAGCAGCCAGGGTCAAGATGAAAGGCGGAGTGGCTACACCTTC. This chain joins TRBV5-6 and TRBJ1-2, with D possibly TRBD1 on 5 matching bases. This CDR3 is built from 16 residues. V lost 4 bases and J lost 7, with 23 bases in between. Germline V gives CDR1 SGHDT, CDR2 YYEEEE.

The rearrangement joins TRBV10-3 to TRBJ1-4; TRBD1 is a possible D gene (5 bases). The CDR3 spans 14 residues. V lost 0 bases and J lost 12, with 14 bases in between. Germline loops: CDR1 ENHRY, CDR2 SYGVKD. The CDR3 spells CAISESGGDGELFF. Written as DNA, the CDR3 is TGTGCCATCAGTGAGTCTGGCGGGGACGGAGAACTGTTTTTT.

The chain couples TRBV7-2 to TRBJ2-5; D is uncertain. The length of the CDR3 is 14 residues. Germline V CDR1 and CDR2: SGHTA, FQGNSA. Trimming cost V 0 bases and J 2 bases, with 7 bases left between them. CDR3 DNA: TGTGCCAGCAGCTTAGCAGCTCGTCAAGAGACCCAGTACTTC. Its translation is CASSLAARQETQYF.

V and J are TRBV28 and TRBJ2-1; 9 nucleotides align to TRBD2. Germline V gives CDR1 MDHEN, CDR2 SYDVKM. V dropped 1 base and J dropped 4; count of bases not matched to a gene: 5. This CDR3 contains 16 residues. CDR3 in amino acids: CASSLFPSGAYNEQFF. CDR3 coding DNA: TGTGCCAGCAGTTTATTTCCTAGCGGGGCGTACAATGAGCAGTTCTTC.

The J gene is TRBJ2-3, the V gene TRBV5-4; a possible D gene is TRBD1 (5 bases). Trimming took off 4 bases at V and 3 bases at J, with 15 bases between the two ends. Germline V lookup: CDR1 SGHNT, CDR2 YYREEE (reference sequence). The CDR3 covers 15 residues. Here the CDR3 DNA reads TGTGCCAGCAGCGGCGCGAGACAGCTGACAGATACGCAGTATTTT. Protein product: CASSGARQLTDTQYF.